Listed below are T cell receptor beta chains from one sample, sequenced in a study of T cell responses to AZD1222 COVID-19 vaccine. Measured with immunoSEQ multiplex PCR; TCRdb has only the in-frame clones, and not every one. The sample has around 140,000 clones, 91% seen once. The starting material was peripheral blood, obtained 28 days after the second dose of the MenACWY control vaccine. Receptors originate from an adult who received the MenACWY meningococcal vaccine as a control. The CDR3 runs from the conserved cysteine through the conserved F or W. D genes are given only for firm matches. Where a row states a size, it is once, few, many or the class of an expanded clone; other rows omit it.

clone_size | d_call | j_call | v_call | cdr3_nt | cdr3_aa
. | TRBD1 | TRBJ1-1 | TRBV4-3 | TGCGCCAGCAGCCGGACAGGGGCCACTGAAGCTTTCTTT | CASSRTGATEAFF
. | . | TRBJ1-1 | TRBV5-1 | TGCGCCAGCAGAGCCGGGGCGGACACTGAAGCTTTCTTT | CASRAGADTEAFF
. | . | TRBJ2-3 | TRBV7-9 | TGTGCCAGCAGCTTAGACGGACTCAGCACAGATACGCAGTATTTT | CASSLDGLSTDTQYF
. | . | TRBJ1-1 | TRBV9 | TGTGCCAGCAGCGTAGGTGGGCAGGGGAGGACTGAAGCTTTCTTT | CASSVGGQGRTEAFF
. | TRBD2 | TRBJ2-2 | TRBV6-2/TRBV6-3 | TGTGCCAGCAGTTGGAGCGGGGGGGCCCACGGGGAGCTGTTTTTT | CASSWSGGAHGELFF
. | TRBD1 | TRBJ1-1 | TRBV18 | TGTGCCAGCTCACCTACAGGGGAGGCTGAAGCTTTCTTT | CASSPTGEAEAFF
. | TRBD1 | TRBJ1-5 | TRBV7-2 | TGTGCCAGCAGCAAGGACCCGGGACAGGGGGCTTTTCAGCCCCAGCATTTT | CASSKDPGQGAFQPQHF
. | . | TRBJ1-3 | TRBV20-1 | TGCAGTGCTAGTTTTGGGGGCTCTGGAAACACCATATATTTT | CSASFGGSGNTIYF
. | TRBD1 | TRBJ2-7 | TRBV7-2 | TGTGCCAGCAGCTTAGACAGGGGTGAGCAGTACTTC | CASSLDRGEQYF
. | . | TRBJ1-5 | TRBV18 | TGTGCCAGCTCACCAGACGATCAGCCCCAGCATTTT | CASSPDDQPQHF
. | TRBD1 | TRBJ2-7 | TRBV7-9 | TGTGCCAGCAGCTTAGGCTGGTCAGGACAGGGATCACACGAGCAGTACTTC | CASSLGWSGQGSHEQYF
. | . | TRBJ1-5 | TRBV28 | TGTGCCAGCACCATCATGAGGAGCAGGGTGGGACAGCCCCAGCATTTT | CASTIMRSRVGQPQHF
. | . | TRBJ1-1 | TRBV12-3/TRBV12-4 | TGTGCCAGCACCTGGGGGGGGTACTCTGAAGCTTTCTTT | CASTWGGYSEAFF
. | . | TRBJ1-6 | TRBV6-4 | TGTGCCAGCAGTGACACGGGCTTCGGTAATTCACCCCTCCACTTT | CASSDTGFGNSPLHF
. | TRBD1 | TRBJ1-2 | TRBV14 | TGTGCCAGCAGCCGGGACAGGGCCCCCAACTATGGCTACACCTTC | CASSRDRAPNYGYTF
. | . | TRBJ1-4 | TRBV7-9 | TGTGCCAGCCGTACAGGTGCAACTAATGAAAAACTGTTTTTT | CASRTGATNEKLFF
once | . | TRBJ2-7 | TRBV15 | TGTGCCACCAGCAGCCCATCGGGGGGCGTTAAAAACGAGCAGTACTTC | CATSSPSGGVKNEQYF
. | . | TRBJ2-5 | TRBV7-9 | TGTGCCAGCAGCCGCGGAGGTCAAGAGACCCAGTACTTC | CASSRGGQETQYF
once | . | TRBJ1-5 | TRBV3-1/TRBV3-2 | TGTGCCAGCAGCCAAGGAGGTTCCAATCAGCCCCAGCATTTT | CASSQGGSNQPQHF
. | . | TRBJ2-3 | TRBV18 | TGTGCCAGCTCACCAGGGGGGGATACGCAGTATTTT | CASSPGGDTQYF
. | TRBD1 | TRBJ2-5 | TRBV3-1/TRBV3-2 | TGTGCCAGCAGCTCACCGGGACAGGTGGGTCAGACCCAGTACTTC | CASSSPGQVGQTQYF
few | . | TRBJ1-3 | TRBV7-2 | TGTGCCAGCAGCTTATCTGGGGTCGCTGGAAACACCATATATTTT | CASSLSGVAGNTIYF
. | . | TRBJ2-3 | TRBV28 | TGTGCCAGCAGTTCGGGGGATTCCTTCACAGATACGCAGTATTTT | CASSSGDSFTDTQYF
few | . | TRBJ1-1 | TRBV19 | TGTGCCAGTCAGAACAGGGCTAACACTGAAGCTTTCTTT | CASQNRANTEAFF
. | . | TRBJ2-7 | TRBV19 | TGTGCCAGTAGCTCGGGGGCAGGGCGGTACGAGCAGTACTTC | CASSSGAGRYEQYF
. | . | TRBJ1-1 | TRBV15 | TGTGCCACCAGCAGACCCACAGCGGGGATCACTGAAGCTTTCTTT | CATSRPTAGITEAFF
. | TRBD1 | TRBJ1-5 | TRBV10-3 | TGTGCCATCAGTGACCAGCCGGGACAGGGAACGTTTCAGCCCCAGCATTTT | CAISDQPGQGTFQPQHF
few | TRBD1 | TRBJ2-5 | TRBV3-1/TRBV3-2 | TGTGCCAGCAGCCAACTTGAACAGGGGGCCCAGTACTTC | CASSQLEQGAQYF
. | TRBD2 | TRBJ2-3 | TRBV5-4 | TGTGCCAGCAGGCGGACTAGCGGGGGGCCAGATACGCAGTATTTT | CASRRTSGGPDTQYF
many | . | TRBJ1-2 | TRBV19 | TGTGCCAGTAGTACAAGCAGGGACGGCTACACCTTC | CASSTSRDGYTF
. | . | TRBJ1-1 | TRBV11-2 | TGTGCCAGCAGCAGTGGACGGCTGAACACTGAAGCTTTCTTT | CASSSGRLNTEAFF
. | . | TRBJ1-2 | TRBV6-5 | TGTGCCAGCAGCCAACGGAACTATGGCTACACCTTC | CASSQRNYGYTF
. | TRBD1 | TRBJ1-4 | TRBV13 | TGTGCCAGCAGCTTAGGCGGTGGGCAGGGGGCGATAAATGAAAAACTGTTTTTT | CASSLGGGQGAINEKLFF